Below, 11 T cell receptor beta chains from the same sample are listed, as sequenced in a study of long-term antiretroviral therapy in people with HIV (dated 2022 in TCRdb). Sequencing of the TRB variable region was done with the immunoSEQ hsTCRB v3.0 assay at survey level resolution. TCRdb stores this immuneACCESS table with in-frame sequences only. Part of the clones is absent; in the studies checked, under half of the shortfall reflects unresolved V genes, and no reason is known for the rest. The table for this sample lists some 8,900 clones; roughly 79% of them were counted only once. In total, the top ten clones hold 20% of the sample. The sample here was unsorted PBMCs, taken 1.8 years before starting antiretroviral therapy. All receptors derive from a man aged 40-55 years with HIV.

The CDR3 DNA reads as TGTGCCAGCAGAGGTCAGCGGGGGTCCTACAATGAGCAGTTCTTC. It translates to CASRGQRGSYNEQFF. J is TRBJ2-1 and V is TRBV2; 8 bases agree with TRBD2. Trimming cost V 6 bases and J 1 base; bases outside gene matches: 5. CDR1 and CDR2 (germline): SNHLY, FYNNEI. CDR3 length: 15 amino acids.

The V call is TRBV5-1, the J call TRBJ2-7, with 8 bases aligning to TRBD2. V dropped 1 base and J dropped 2; count of bases not matched to a gene: 2. The germline CDR1 and CDR2 sequences are SGHRS and YFSETQ. CDR3 length: 14 residues. CDR3 sequence (DNA): TGCGCCAGCAGCTTGCGGGGGGGACCCTACGAGCAGTACTTC. Protein: CASSLRGGPYEQYF.

The rearrangement uses TRBV18 and TRBJ2-1, with D perhaps matching TRBD1 or TRBD2 (5 bases each). V was shortened by 5 bases and J by 9 bases, with 14 bases between the two germline ends. Germline V gene lookup returns CDR1 KGHSH and CDR2 LQKENI. The CDR3 consists of 13 residues. The CDR3 region has the DNA TGTGCCAGCTCATCGGGGCTAGCAACTGAGCAGTTCTTC. Translation: CASSSGLATEQFF.

The rearrangement uses TRBV27 and TRBJ2-3; TRBD2 matches at 14 bases. J was trimmed by 5 bases and V by 6 bases; bases with no gene match: 16. The germline V gene has CDR1 MNHEY and CDR2 SMNVEV (reference sequence). CDR3 length: 19 residues. CDR3 coding DNA: TGTGCCAGCAGCCCCGGACTAGCGGGGGGTGCCGGGCGGCTAGATACGCAGTATTTT. It specifies CASSPGLAGGAGRLDTQYF.

The J gene is TRBJ1-1, the V gene TRBV14; possible D gene TRBD1, 6 bases. V gave up 3 bases and J gave up 1 base, with 6 bases separating them. The CDR3 has 13 residues. The germline CDR1 and CDR2 sequences are SGHDN and FVKESK. CDR3 DNA: TGTGCCAGCAGCCAGGACAGGAACACTGAAGCTTTCTTT. Translation gives CASSQDRNTEAFF.

This clone was seen a handful of times. The chain carries TRBV10-3 and TRBJ2-7; D is uncertain. Trimming cost V 0 bases and J 4 bases, with 4 bases left between them. Germline-derived CDR1 and CDR2 are ENHRY and SYGVKD. The CDR3 consists of 12 residues. This CDR3 reads CAISESSYEQYF. CDR3 DNA sequence: TGTGCCATCAGTGAGTCCTCATACGAGCAGTACTTC.

CDR3 residues: CASTQGLSYEQYF. CDR3 bases: TGTGCCAGCACGCAGGGGTTGTCCTACGAGCAGTACTTC. The chain recombines TRBV6-6 with TRBJ2-7, with D maybe TRBD1 (6 bases). The CDR3 sequence is 13 residues long. V dropped 7 bases and J dropped 1 base, with 11 bases sitting between them. From germline, CDR1 is MNHNY and CDR2 SVGAGI (reference sequence).

This clone has only a few counts. The chain couples TRBV7-3 to TRBJ1-1; the match to TRBD1 covers 7 bases. This CDR3 region has 13 residues. Germline CDR1 reads SGHTA; CDR2 reads FQGTGA. V shed 4 bases, J shed 5 bases, and the junction held 4 bases outside the gene matches. The CDR3 is CASSSTGETEAFF. CDR3 sequence (DNA): TGTGCCAGCAGCTCCACAGGGGAAACTGAAGCTTTCTTT.

V and J are TRBV9 and TRBJ1-2; 10 bases map to TRBD1. The germline V gene has CDR1 SGDLS and CDR2 YYNGEE. Germline trimming cut 3 bases from V and 5 bases from J; bases unmatched to any gene: 4. This CDR3 comprises 14 residues. In DNA, the CDR3 is TGTGCCAGCAGCGCGGACAGGGGGGCTTATGGCTACACCTTC. Protein sequence: CASSADRGAYGYTF.

This chain joins TRBV19 and TRBJ2-1; D remains ambiguous. CDR1 and CDR2 from the germline V gene are LNHDA and SQIVND (reference sequence). The V and J ends lost 5 bases and 3 bases respectively, with 17 bases between them. The CDR3 length is 16 residues. The CDR3 nucleotides read TGTGCCAGTAGTCTCCGCGCGATGACTCGCTACAATGAGCAGTTCTTC. Protein sequence: CASSLRAMTRYNEQFF.

V and J are TRBV7-9 and TRBJ1-6; D is ambiguous. The germline gives CDR1 SEHNR, CDR2 FQNEAQ (reference sequence). V was clipped by 2 bases and J by 8 bases, with 7 bases between them. The CDR3 is 13 amino acids. The CDR3 sequence is CASSLIGDSPLHF. CDR3 DNA: TGTGCCAGCAGCTTAATAGGCGATTCACCCCTCCACTTT.